Listed below are T cell receptor beta chains from one sample, sequenced in a study of cytomegalovirus exposure and HLA in healthy donors. Repertoires were generated with immunoSEQ multiplex PCR, while TCRdb's copy carries only in-frame clones and drops some. The repertoire consists of fewer than 75,000 clones, with approximately 80% occurring once and the leading ten covering approximately 3%. Material: PBMCs. All receptors derive from a woman aged 25 to 39 in good health and CMV-seronegative. CDR3s include the opening cysteine and the closing phenylalanine or tryptophan. Fields, in order: clone size, V gene, J gene, D gene, CDR3 protein, CDR3 DNA. The D gene is left open where the match is weak. Size values are once, few and many counts, or a class for expanded clones, and some rows have none.

-	TRBV7-9	TRBJ1-5	-	CASSLGAGPPQHF	TGTGCCAGCAGCTTGGGTGCGGGGCCGCCCCAGCATTTT
once	TRBV18	TRBJ1-2	TRBD1	CASSGGQDYGYTF	TGTGCCAGCTCAGGTGGACAGGACTATGGCTACACCTTC
once	TRBV9	TRBJ2-7	TRBD1	CASSVRQGAAEQYF	TGTGCCAGCAGCGTCCGACAGGGGGCGGCTGAGCAGTACTTC
-	TRBV5-1	TRBJ1-2	TRBD1	CASSATGGNGYTF	TGCGCCAGCAGCGCCACAGGGGGCAATGGCTACACCTTC
-	TRBV2	TRBJ1-5	-	CASSERQGQNQPQHF	TGTGCCAGCAGTGAAAGGCAGGGGCAGAATCAGCCCCAGCATTTT
-	TRBV30	TRBJ1-2	TRBD1	CACTFPGQGRYGYTF	TGTGCCTGCACTTTTCCGGGACAGGGGAGGTATGGCTACACCTTC
-	TRBV4-3	TRBJ2-3	TRBD2	CASSQDGSSGSTDTQYF	TGCGCCAGCAGCCAAGATGGCTCTAGCGGGAGCACAGATACGCAGTATTTT
-	TRBV9	TRBJ2-2	TRBD2	CASSVASGNTGELFF	TGTGCCAGCAGCGTAGCTAGCGGGAACACCGGGGAGCTGTTTTTT
-	TRBV5-4	TRBJ2-1	TRBD2	CASRWTSGGLVFSYNEQFF	TGTGCCAGCCGTTGGACTAGCGGGGGTTTAGTATTCTCCTACAATGAGCAGTTCTTC
-	TRBV7-2	TRBJ2-3	-	CASSLGLGAGTDTQYF	TGTGCCAGCAGCTTAGGGTTGGGGGCAGGCACAGATACGCAGTATTTT
-	TRBV28	TRBJ2-1	-	CASPSPYNEQFF	TGTGCCAGCCCGTCCCCTTACAATGAGCAGTTCTTC
-	TRBV7-9	TRBJ1-1	-	CASSLDGGPEAFF	TGTGCCAGCAGCTTAGATGGAGGGCCTGAAGCTTTCTTT
-	TRBV6-1	TRBJ1-2	-	CASSGQGYGYTF	TGTGCCAGCAGTGGGCAGGGATATGGCTACACCTTC
-	TRBV5-1	TRBJ2-3	TRBD1	CASSPPGQGTDTQYF	TGCGCCAGCAGCCCCCCGGGACAGGGGACAGATACGCAGTATTTT
-	TRBV11-2	TRBJ2-6	-	CASRTGRGFSGANVLTF	TGTGCCAGCAGGACGGGGAGGGGGTTTTCTGGGGCCAACGTCCTGACTTTC
-	TRBV9	TRBJ1-1	-	CASSGGGLNTEAFF	TGTGCCAGCAGCGGGGGCGGATTGAACACTGAAGCTTTCTTT
-	TRBV11-3	TRBJ1-4	TRBD1	CASSLYGTELDEKLFF	TGTGCCAGCAGCCTCTACGGGACAGAGTTAGATGAAAAACTGTTTTTT
few	TRBV9	TRBJ2-1	TRBD2	CASSPTPSGNEQFF	TGTGCCAGCAGTCCCACTCCTAGCGGGAATGAGCAGTTCTTC
-	TRBV9	TRBJ1-1	TRBD1	CASSRDRGSPEAFF	TGTGCCAGCAGCCGAGACAGGGGAAGCCCTGAAGCTTTCTTT
once	TRBV9	TRBJ2-3	TRBD2	CASSVRGSGGSTDTQYF	TGTGCCAGCAGCGTAAGGGGTAGCGGGGGGTCCACAGATACGCAGTATTTT
few	TRBV9	TRBJ2-3	TRBD2	CASSGRAGGGTDTQYF	TGTGCCAGCAGCGGACGAGCGGGGGGGGGAACAGATACGCAGTATTTT
-	TRBV9	TRBJ1-2	TRBD1	CASSVTGESYYGYTF	TGTGCCAGCAGCGTAACAGGGGAAAGTTACTATGGCTACACCTTC
-	TRBV7-9	TRBJ1-2	TRBD1	CASSAVTGGNGYTF	TGTGCCAGCAGCGCCGTGACAGGGGGTAATGGCTACACCTTC
-	TRBV7-9	TRBJ1-2	-	CASSPQDYGYTF	TGTGCCAGCAGCCCTCAGGACTATGGCTACACCTTC
-	TRBV19	TRBJ1-3	-	CASSNPWAGNTIYF	TGTGCCAGTAGTAACCCGTGGGCGGGAAACACCATATATTTT
-	TRBV19	TRBJ1-2	-	CASTPRTLGRGYTF	TGTGCCAGTACCCCCCGGACATTAGGAAGGGGCTACACCTTC
-	TRBV12-5	TRBJ2-1	TRBD2	CASGWEGNEQFF	TGTGCTAGTGGTTGGGAGGGCAATGAGCAGTTCTTC
-	TRBV19	TRBJ1-3	-	CASSPPGSGNTIYF	TGTGCCAGTAGTCCACCAGGGTCTGGAAACACCATATATTTT
-	TRBV6-5	TRBJ1-6	TRBD1	CASSLSGGDSPLHF	TGTGCCAGCAGTCTCTCAGGGGGTGACTCACCCCTCCACTTT